The clone carrying this T cell receptor beta chain showed up many times. Its antigen is not identified. V trimming: 3 bases; J trimming: 3 bases; junction bases outside the gene matches: 3. Germline CDR1 reads SGHVS; CDR2 reads FQNEAQ. The CDR3 runs to 14 residues. This specimen comes from a study of identical twins. General study points: Cord blood beta clonotypes present at high abundance carried fewer insertions; no such pattern appeared in memory repertoires.

One entry per CDR3 protein results from TCRdb running MiXCR on the 5' RACE reads. The sample lists about 340,000 distinct CDR3 sequences; 9% to 15% were seen once. These data were also reused for a study on yellow fever vaccine responses in identical twins.

The sequenced sample was CD8+ T cells sorted from blood. The TCR comes from a woman aged 18 to 35 in good health. The gene calls are TRBV7-8 and TRBJ2-7; 9 bases align to TRBD2. This chain's CDR3 is CASSLASGNYEQYF. The CDR3 nucleotides are TGTGCCAGCAGCTTGGCTAGCGGGAACTACGAGCAGTACTTC.